The entry below describes one T cell receptor beta chain. Antigen unknown. The data are from a study of CD8+ T cells in alopecia areata. Study overall: Tofacitinib continued for 6 to 18 months and was then withheld for 6 months. Severity scores in treated patients reflected the percentage of scalp affected.

Treatment noted: oral pan-JAK inhibitor, 5-10 mg twice daily. Lesional scalp punch biopsies and peripheral blood were collected from alopecia areata patients. In each case, RNA was isolated and then reverse transcribed into cDNA as the sequencing template. Repertoires were generated with immunoSEQ multiplex PCR, while TCRdb's copy carries only in-frame clones and drops some. The sample contains about 5,900 clones, roughly 61% of which appear only once. The CDR3 totals 14 residues. In germline, CDR1 is SGDLS, CDR2 YYNGEE. Trimming took off 0 bases at V and 2 bases at J, with 5 bases between the two ends. General study results and limits: It was observed that many expanded lesional clones persisted in scalp and blood during tofacitinib. Tofacitinib produced a significant decrease in scalp clonality and in expanded CD8+ clones among the top 100.

The V call is TRBV9, the J call TRBJ2-2, with D unclear. The origin of this receptor is a human donor with alopecia areata. The sequencing used skin, collected at approximately week 34, from a patient treated with tofacitinib. The CDR3 region has the DNA TGTGCCAGCAGCGTAGCCAGAAACACCGGGGAGCTGTTTTTT. As protein: CASSVARNTGELFF.